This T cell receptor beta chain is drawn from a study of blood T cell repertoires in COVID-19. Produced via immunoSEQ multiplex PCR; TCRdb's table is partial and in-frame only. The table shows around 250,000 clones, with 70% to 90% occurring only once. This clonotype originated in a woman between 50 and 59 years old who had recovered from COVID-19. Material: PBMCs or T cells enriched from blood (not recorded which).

Here the CDR3 reads CASSQGRYEQYF. The CDR3 nucleotides read TGTGCCAGCAGCCAAGGGAGGTACGAGCAGTACTTC. The chain uses TRBV14 and TRBJ2-7; D is perhaps TRBD2 (5 bases). The CDR3 is 12 amino acids. From germline, CDR1 is SGHDN and CDR2 FVKESK. Trimming took 1 base from V and 4 from J, leaving 5 bases between them. The complete variable domain, with remaining parts taken from reference TRBV14 and TRBJ2-7, reads EAGVTQFPSHSVIEKGQTVTLRCDPISGHDNLYWYRRVMGKEIKFLLHFVKESKQDESGMPNNRFLAERTGGTYSTLKVQPAELEDSGVYFCASSQGRYEQYFGPGTRLTVT.